What follows are 28 T cell receptor beta chains derived from one specimen sequenced in a study of identical twins. Each CDR3 protein is one row after TCRdb ran MiXCR on the 5' RACE reads. The sample includes around 960,000 distinct CDR3 sequences, about 12% seen only once; the top ten take roughly 1.5%. This sample also belongs to another study, concerning yellow fever vaccine responses in identical twins.

Sequencing input: PBMCs. The receptor set was obtained from a woman aged 18-29 years in good health.

The V and J genes are TRBV27 and TRBJ2-2; D not certain. The CDR3 has 16 residues. The ends were cut back, 4 bases at V and 0 bases at J, with 12 bases in the middle. Germline V CDR1 and CDR2: MNHEY, SMNVEV (reference sequence). CDR3 sequence (DNA): TGTGCCAGCAGTTCCCTAGAGCCAGCGAACACCGGGGAGCTGTTTTTT. It specifies CASSSLEPANTGELFF.

This clonotype was observed a handful of times. The rearrangement links TRBV10-3 to TRBJ2-3, with D perhaps TRBD1 (6 bases). Germline V CDR1 and CDR2: ENHRY, SYGVKD. The CDR3 length is 17 residues. Between the trimmed V and J ends, which lost 0 bases and 2 bases, there was a span of 15 bases. Here the CDR3 DNA reads TGTGCCATCAGTGAGTCGGACAGTACTATTCTCACAGATACGCAGTATTTT. It is translated as CAISESDSTILTDTQYF.

This rearrangement joins TRBV3-1 to TRBJ1-1, with 7 bases lining up with TRBD1. Germline V gene sequence: CDR1 LGHDT, CDR2 YNNKEL (reference sequence). V was clipped by 4 bases and J by 2 bases; unmatched bases: 16. This CDR3 has 18 residues. Here the CDR3 reads CASSPSRGQQFPNTEAFF. Written as DNA, the CDR3 is TGTGCCAGCAGCCCATCTCGGGGACAGCAATTCCCTAACACTGAAGCTTTCTTT. Variable domain in full (rest from reference TRBV3-1 and TRBJ1-1): DTAVSQTPKYLVTQMGNDKSIKCEQNLGHDTMYWYKQDSKKFLKIMFSYNNKELIINETVPNRFSPKSPDKAHLNLHINSLELGDSAVYFCASSPSRGQQFPNTEAFFGQGTRLTVV.

This clonotype was seen repeatedly, ten times or more. V gene TRBV20-1 combines with J gene TRBJ2-3; tentatively, D is TRBD2 (6 bases). Trimming took off 5 bases at V and 1 base at J, with 10 bases between the two ends. Germline V gene lookup returns CDR1 DFQATT and CDR2 SNEGSKA (reference sequence). The CDR3 totals 13 residues. The chain's CDR3 is CSAVAERTDTQYF. The CDR3, as DNA: TGCAGTGCTGTAGCGGAACGCACAGATACGCAGTATTTT.

The chain couples TRBV10-3 to TRBJ2-7; 10 nucleotides match TRBD2. CDR1 ENHRY and CDR2 SYGVKD come from the germline V gene. The CDR3 covers 15 residues. After removal of 7 bases from V and 3 bases from J, the junction contained 9 bases not matched to a gene. The CDR3 is CAIKKSGRVYYEQYF. CDR3 nucleotide sequence: TGTGCCATCAAAAAAAGCGGGAGGGTTTACTACGAGCAGTACTTC.

The genes are TRBV2 and TRBJ2-1, with no clear D. The germline gives CDR1 SNHLY, CDR2 FYNNEI. The CDR3 totals 11 residues. In nucleotides, the CDR3 is TGTTGGGTTTTCGCCTACAATGAGCAGTTCTTC. It translates to CWVFAYNEQFF.

This clonotype was found a few times. Here the CDR3 reads CASSLRRGQGTGELFF. CDR3 bases: TGTGCCAGCAGCCTTAGGAGGGGACAGGGCACCGGGGAGCTGTTTTTT. The chain links TRBV6-1 to TRBJ2-2, with 9 bases that match TRBD1. Germline loops: CDR1 MNHNS, CDR2 SASEGT. Germline trimming cut 6 bases from V and 4 bases from J; bases unmatched to any gene: 9. The CDR3 contains 16 residues.

In its sample, this clonotype was seen a few times. The V gene is TRBV7-8, the J gene TRBJ2-5, with D perhaps TRBD1 (6 bases). The CDR3 has 16 amino acids. Germline values: CDR1 SGHVS, CDR2 FQNEAQ. Trimming removed 2 bases from V and 0 bases from J, with 13 bases in between. The CDR3 DNA follows: TGTGCCAGCAGCTTAAGGACAGCGTGGTACCAAGAGACCCAGTACTTC. Translated: CASSLRTAWYQETQYF.

This clonotype showed up just a few times. The chain carries TRBV20-1 and TRBJ2-3, with 9 bases identical to TRBD2. CDR1 DFQATT and CDR2 SNEGSKA come from the germline V gene (reference sequence). The CDR3 is 16 residues long. V shed 4 bases and J 0 bases; nucleotides not matched to a gene: 8. CDR3 residues: CSANSGGSGSTDTQYF. CDR3 DNA: TGCAGTGCTAACAGCGGGGGGTCTGGAAGCACAGATACGCAGTATTTT.

In its sample, this clonotype was seen many times. This chain connects TRBV12-3 or TRBV12-4 to TRBJ1-1, with TRBD1 matching over 9 bases. The junction had 6 bases not matched to a gene; V was cut back by 6 bases and J by 1 base. This CDR3 is built from 15 residues. In DNA, the CDR3 is TGTGCCAGCAGGGGACAGGGAAGTTCGAACACTGAAGCTTTCTTT. Translating it yields CASRGQGSSNTEAFF.

This clonotype was seen a few times. The chain carries TRBV28 and TRBJ2-2; D is unresolved. The CDR3 has 12 amino acids. CDR1 is MDHEN, CDR2 SYDVKM, per germline. Trimming took 7 bases from V and 6 from J, leaving 9 bases between them. The CDR3 bases are TGTGCCAGCACCTTTCGTCCCGGGGAGCTGTTTTTT. Translated, it gives CASTFRPGELFF. Full variable domain (missing parts from reference TRBV28 and TRBJ2-2): DVKVTQSSRYLVKRTGEKVFLECVQDMDHENMFWYRQDPGLGLRLIYFSYDVKMKEKGDIPEGYSVSREKKERFSLILESASTNQTSMYLCASTFRPGELFFGEGSRLTVL.

This clonotype was detected many times. This rearrangement joins TRBV25-1 to TRBJ2-2, with a tentative D call TRBD1 (6 bases). This CDR3 spans 15 amino acids. CDR1 is MGHDK and CDR2 is SYGVNS in the germline V gene. The ends were cut back, 3 bases at V and 13 bases at J, with 21 bases in the middle. The DNA for the CDR3 is TGTGCCAGCAGTGATAGGGGTCATACGCCCAGGGGGCTGTTTTTT. Its translation is CASSDRGHTPRGLFF.

This clonotype was seen only a few times. The J gene is TRBJ2-5, the V gene TRBV28, with D possibly matching TRBD2 (7 bases). Deletions cut 9 bases from V and 1 base from J, with 12 bases between. CDR1 is MDHEN, CDR2 SYDVKM, per germline. The CDR3 is 13 amino acids. CDR3 sequence (DNA): TGTGCCAGTAAAAGGGGGGGCCAAGAGACCCAGTACTTC. This encodes CASKRGGQETQYF.

This clonotype has a count of ten or more. This rearrangement joins TRBV12-3 or TRBV12-4 to TRBJ1-2; 9 positions agree with TRBD1. This CDR3 spans 15 amino acids. Trimming removed 5 bases from V and 3 bases from J; junction bases left unmatched: 7. The CDR3 reads CASSRPGQGHYGYTF. In DNA, the CDR3 is TGTGCCAGCAGTCGACCGGGACAGGGACACTATGGCTACACCTTC.

This chain uses TRBV7-2 with TRBJ2-6; 8 nucleotides line up with TRBD2. V lost 3 bases, J lost 5 bases, and 9 bases stayed unmatched. CDR3 length: 17 amino acids. Germline lookup yields CDR1 SGHTA and CDR2 FQGNSA. The CDR3 coding sequence is TGTGCCAGCAGCTTTTCCCGGGGGGGCCGTAGGGCCAACGTCCTGACTTTC. It is translated as CASSFSRGGRRANVLTF. Supplemented by reference TRBV7-2 and TRBJ2-6, the full variable domain reads GAGVSQSPSNKVTEKGKDVELRCDPISGHTALYWYRQSLGQGLEFLIYFQGNSAPDKSGLPSDRFSAERTGGSVSTLTIQRTQQEDSAVYLCASSFSRGGRRANVLTFGAGSRLTVL.

The chain links TRBV3-1 to TRBJ1-1, with 9 positions matching TRBD1. The J segment lost 9 bases and the V segment lost 2 bases, leaving 7 bases of the junction unmatched. The germline V gene has CDR1 LGHDT and CDR2 YNNKEL (reference sequence). The length of the CDR3 is 14 residues. The CDR3 nucleotides are TGTGCCAGCAGCCAAACAGGGGGCCATCCTCAAGCTTTCTTT. It translates to CASSQTGGHPQAFF.

The chain combines TRBV2 with TRBJ1-1; D call uncertain. The ends were cut back, 7 bases at V and 1 base at J, with 13 bases in the middle. This CDR3 comprises 14 residues. Per the germline V gene, CDR1 is SNHLY and CDR2 is FYNNEI. CDR3 coding DNA: TGTGCCAGCAACCCATGGACGGAGAACACTGAAGCTTTCTTT. Translated: CASNPWTENTEAFF.

This clonotype turned up a few times. The gene calls are TRBV9 and TRBJ2-1; 7 bases map to TRBD1. Germline CDR1 and CDR2: SGDLS and YYNGEE. This CDR3 is 16 amino acids long. J lost 5 bases, V lost 0 bases, and 8 bases had no gene match. In DNA form, the CDR3 reads TGTGCCAGCAGCGTAGCTGTGGCAGGGGGTCACAATGAGCAGTTCTTC. It yields the protein CASSVAVAGGHNEQFF. The variable domain in full, completed from reference TRBV9 and TRBJ2-1, reads DSGVTQTPKHLITATGQRVTLRCSPRSGDLSVYWYQQSLDQGLQFLIQYYNGEERAKGNILERFSAQQFPDLHSELNLSSLELGDSALYFCASSVAVAGGHNEQFFGPGTRLTVL.

The rearrangement joins TRBV29-1 to TRBJ2-7; TRBD2 is a possible D gene (6 bases). V was shortened by 0 bases and J by 9 bases, with 9 bases between the two germline ends. There are 11 residues in the CDR3. Germline assignment: CDR1 SQVTM and CDR2 ANQGSEA. Written as DNA, the CDR3 is TGCAGCGTTGAAGATGGGAGGAGGCAGTACGTC. Translation: CSVEDGRRQYV.

V and J are TRBV5-1 and TRBJ2-5, with 8 bases fitting TRBD2. V shed 1 base, J shed 5 bases, and the junction held 10 bases outside the gene matches. Per the germline V gene, CDR1 is SGHRS and CDR2 is YFSETQ. This CDR3 spans 16 amino acids. CDR3 bases: TGCGCCAGCAGCTTGATGACGGGAGGGCCGGGGGAGACCCAGTACTTC. This codes for CASSLMTGGPGETQYF.

The rearrangement links TRBV19 to TRBJ1-1; TRBD1 is a possible D gene (6 bases). The germline V and J ends were trimmed by 3 bases and 5 bases, with 13 bases remaining between them. The CDR3 covers 14 residues. Germline assignment: CDR1 LNHDA and CDR2 SQIVND (reference sequence). CDR3 DNA sequence: TGTGCCAGTAGTATCCAGGGGTATGGAACTGAAGCTTTCTTT. Protein product: CASSIQGYGTEAFF.

The chain recombines TRBV12-3 or TRBV12-4 with TRBJ1-2; D call uncertain. There are 15 residues in the CDR3. V lost 0 bases, J lost 0 bases, and 8 bases lay in between. The CDR3 bases are TGTGCCAGCAGTTTAGCTCGGATAGCTAACTATGGCTACACCTTC. Encoded protein: CASSLARIANYGYTF.

This clonotype came up many times. The gene calls are TRBV6-5 and TRBJ1-5, with 10 bases identical to TRBD1. Germline loops: CDR1 MNHEY, CDR2 SVGAGI. The ends lost 3 bases at V and 6 bases at J; junction bases unmatched: 5. The CDR3 covers 15 residues. The CDR3 spells CASSYGQGVGQPQHF. DNA for the CDR3: TGTGCCAGCAGTTATGGACAGGGGGTCGGTCAGCCCCAGCATTTT.

The chain links TRBV7-9 to TRBJ2-5, with D hard to call. CDR3 size: 15 residues. V was trimmed by 1 base and J by 6 bases, leaving 15 bases between them. CDR1 is SEHNR and CDR2 is FQNEAQ in the germline V gene (reference sequence). The CDR3, as DNA: TGTGCCAGCAGCTTAGGGGCTCACGGTGAAAAGACCCAGTACTTC. Its protein product is CASSLGAHGEKTQYF.

This clonotype was seen a few times. The chain employs TRBV28 and TRBJ1-1; possibly TRBD1 for D (6 bases). Trimming removed 5 bases at V and 4 bases at J, with 17 bases between. This CDR3 spans 15 amino acids. The germline V gene has CDR1 MDHEN and CDR2 SYDVKM. The CDR3 loop is CASSVSEVGGTEAFF. CDR3 DNA sequence: TGTGCCAGCAGTGTGTCCGAAGTAGGGGGCACTGAAGCTTTCTTT.

This clonotype was detected a few times. The chain combines TRBV6-5 with TRBJ2-1, with D tentatively TRBD1 or TRBD2 (5 bases each). V lost 6 bases and J 12 bases, leaving 15 bases between the germline ends. CDR1 MNHEY and CDR2 SVGAGI come from the germline V gene. The CDR3 runs 12 residues. In DNA form, the CDR3 reads TGTGCCAGCAGGTCCTTAGGGGAGAGGCAGTTCTTC. Translation: CASRSLGERQFF.

There are a few counts of this clonotype. V gene TRBV10-3 combines with J gene TRBJ1-2, with D unresolved. Trimming cost V 2 bases and J 6 bases, with 16 bases left between them. This CDR3 is 15 amino acids long. Germline CDR1 and CDR2: ENHRY and SYGVKD. The DNA for the CDR3 is TGTGCCATCAGTGAGAAAGGACTCACGACGAATGGCTACACCTTC. This codes for CAISEKGLTTNGYTF.

This clonotype was observed at least ten times. The chain combines TRBV2 with TRBJ2-2; D is uncertain. In germline, CDR1 is SNHLY, CDR2 FYNNEI. The CDR3 extends over 15 amino acids. The V and J ends lost 2 bases and 1 base respectively, with 8 bases between them. The CDR3 loop reads CASSENRRNTGELFF. For the CDR3, the DNA is TGTGCCAGCAGTGAAAACAGACGGAACACCGGGGAGCTGTTTTTT. Filled out from reference TRBV2 and TRBJ2-2, the complete variable domain reads EPEVTQTPSHQVTQMGQEVILRCVPISNHLYFYWYRQILGQKVEFLVSFYNNEISEKSEIFDDQFSVERPDGSNFTLKIRSTKLEDSAMYFCASSENRRNTGELFFGEGSRLTVL.